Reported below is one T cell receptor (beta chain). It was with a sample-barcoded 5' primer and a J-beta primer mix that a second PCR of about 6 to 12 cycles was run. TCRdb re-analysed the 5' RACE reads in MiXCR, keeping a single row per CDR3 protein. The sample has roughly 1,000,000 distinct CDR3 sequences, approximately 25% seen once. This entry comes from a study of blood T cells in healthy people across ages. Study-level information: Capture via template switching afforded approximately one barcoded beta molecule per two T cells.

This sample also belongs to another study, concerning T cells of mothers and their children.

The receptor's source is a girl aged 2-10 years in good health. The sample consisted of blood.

The CDR3 sequence is CASSVEPHEQFF. As DNA, the CDR3 is TGTGCCAGCAGCGTAGAACCCCATGAGCAGTTCTTC. This chain uses TRBV9 with TRBJ2-1; no clear D. The CDR3 length is 12 residues. Trimming took 0 bases from V and 8 from J, leaving 6 bases between them. Looked up from germline, CDR1 is SGDLS and CDR2 is YYNGEE.